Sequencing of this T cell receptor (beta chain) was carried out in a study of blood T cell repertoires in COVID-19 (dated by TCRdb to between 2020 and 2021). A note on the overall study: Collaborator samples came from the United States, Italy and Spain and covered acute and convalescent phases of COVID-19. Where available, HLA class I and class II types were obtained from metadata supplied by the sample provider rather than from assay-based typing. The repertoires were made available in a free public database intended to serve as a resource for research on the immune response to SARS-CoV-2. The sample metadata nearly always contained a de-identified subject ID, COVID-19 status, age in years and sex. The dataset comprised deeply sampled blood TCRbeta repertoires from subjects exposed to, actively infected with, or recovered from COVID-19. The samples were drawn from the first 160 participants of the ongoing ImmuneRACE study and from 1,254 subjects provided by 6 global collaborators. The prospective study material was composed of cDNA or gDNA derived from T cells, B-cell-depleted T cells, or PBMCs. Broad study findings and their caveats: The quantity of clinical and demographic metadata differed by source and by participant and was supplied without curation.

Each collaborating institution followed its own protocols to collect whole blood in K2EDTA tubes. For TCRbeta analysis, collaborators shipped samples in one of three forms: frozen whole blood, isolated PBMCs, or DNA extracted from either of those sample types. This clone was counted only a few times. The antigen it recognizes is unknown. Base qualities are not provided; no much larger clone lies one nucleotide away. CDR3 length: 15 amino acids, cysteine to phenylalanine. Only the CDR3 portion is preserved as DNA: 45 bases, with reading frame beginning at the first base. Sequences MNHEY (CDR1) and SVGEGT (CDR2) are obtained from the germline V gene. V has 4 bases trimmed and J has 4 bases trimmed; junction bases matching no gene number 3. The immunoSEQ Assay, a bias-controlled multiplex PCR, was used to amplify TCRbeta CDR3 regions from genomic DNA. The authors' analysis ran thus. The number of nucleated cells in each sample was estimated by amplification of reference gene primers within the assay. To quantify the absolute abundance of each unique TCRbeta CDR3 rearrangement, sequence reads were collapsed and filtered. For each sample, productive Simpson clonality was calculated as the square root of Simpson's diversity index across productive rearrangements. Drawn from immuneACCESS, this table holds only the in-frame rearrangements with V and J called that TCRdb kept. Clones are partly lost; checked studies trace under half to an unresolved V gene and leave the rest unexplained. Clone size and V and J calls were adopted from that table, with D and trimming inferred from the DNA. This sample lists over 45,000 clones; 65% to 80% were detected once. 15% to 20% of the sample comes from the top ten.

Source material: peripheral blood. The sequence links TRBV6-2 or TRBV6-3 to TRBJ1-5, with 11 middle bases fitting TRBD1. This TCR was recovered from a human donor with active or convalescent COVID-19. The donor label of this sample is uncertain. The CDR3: CASSFRDRGNQPQHF. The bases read TGTGCCAGCAGTTTCCGGGACAGGGGGAATCAGCCCCAGCATTTT.